This is a list of T cell receptor beta chains from one sample in a study of CXCR4 blockade with PD-1 therapy in pancreatic cancer. Only in-frame clones appear in the TCRdb table, and some are missing; sequencing was by immunoSEQ multiplex PCR. In the table there are some 2,700 clones, approximately 42% of which are singletons. Sequenced material: tumor tissue. The receptors stem from a human donor with pancreatic ductal adenocarcinoma. Both conserved end residues are part of each CDR3. The D gene is left open where the match is weak. A clone size is listed for some rows: how often the clone was seen (once, few, many), or a class if it is expanded.

J gene: TRBJ1-1
clone size: few
D gene: NA
V gene: TRBV7-6
CDR3 protein: CASSLQEGRTEAFF

J gene: TRBJ1-1
clone size: NA
D gene: NA
V gene: TRBV6-8
CDR3 protein: CASSFKAGDTEAFF

J gene: TRBJ2-7
clone size: few
D gene: NA
V gene: TRBV4-1
CDR3 protein: CASSQDRDVSYEQYF

J gene: TRBJ2-7
clone size: NA
D gene: NA
V gene: TRBV30
CDR3 protein: CAWRGMFYEQYF

J gene: TRBJ2-7
clone size: medium-sized
D gene: TRBD1
V gene: TRBV28
CDR3 protein: CASTETGGRYEQYF

J gene: TRBJ1-1
clone size: few
D gene: TRBD1
V gene: TRBV11-3
CDR3 protein: CASSQRTGFQSAFF

J gene: TRBJ2-3
clone size: NA
D gene: NA
V gene: TRBV6-7
CDR3 protein: CASSDRATDTQYF

J gene: TRBJ2-5
clone size: NA
D gene: TRBD2
V gene: TRBV11-3
CDR3 protein: CASSQWVAGGRPETQYF

J gene: TRBJ1-5
clone size: few
D gene: TRBD1
V gene: TRBV28
CDR3 protein: CASSLWGQGSNQPQHF

J gene: TRBJ1-1
clone size: medium-sized
D gene: TRBD1
V gene: TRBV9
CDR3 protein: CASSGRTGGTEAFF

J gene: TRBJ2-5
clone size: few
D gene: TRBD1
V gene: TRBV11-3
CDR3 protein: CASSYSTGGQETQYF

J gene: TRBJ2-2
clone size: NA
D gene: TRBD2
V gene: TRBV19
CDR3 protein: CATAGLAGAITGELFF

J gene: TRBJ1-1
clone size: few
D gene: TRBD1
V gene: TRBV30
CDR3 protein: CAWKNENQGDTEAFF

J gene: TRBJ1-1
clone size: NA
D gene: TRBD1
V gene: TRBV18
CDR3 protein: CASSPGQGDEAFF

J gene: TRBJ1-2
clone size: NA
D gene: NA
V gene: TRBV27
CDR3 protein: CASSLSGIGYTF

J gene: TRBJ2-1
clone size: NA
D gene: TRBD1
V gene: TRBV11-3
CDR3 protein: CASIVTGGFYNEQFF